This T cell receptor (beta chain) was obtained from a study of blood T cell repertoires in COVID-19. Sequencing used immunoSEQ multiplex PCR; TCRdb keeps in-frame clones, though not all of them. Here the sample spans around 200,000 clones, 85% to 90% being singletons. Germline CDR1 reads SEHNR; CDR2 reads FQNEAQ (reference sequence). V was cut by 11 bases and J by 5 bases, with 6 bases left in between. The CDR3 totals 10 residues. V usage is TRBV7-9 and J usage is TRBJ2-2, with D perhaps TRBD1 (5 bases). This clonotype originated in a woman between 18 and 30 years old who had recovered from COVID-19. Sequencing used peripheral blood. The CDR3 DNA is TGTGCCGCAGGGACCGGGGAGCTGTTTTTT. Encoded protein: CAAGTGELFF. The variable domain in full, with the rest retrieved from reference TRBV7-9 and TRBJ2-2, is DTGVSQNPRHKITKRGQNVTFRCDPISEHNRLYWYRQTLGQGPEFLTYFQNEAQLEKSRLLSDRFSAERPKGSFSTLEIQRTEQGDSAMYLCAAGTGELFFGEGSRLTVL.